This T cell receptor (beta chain) was captured by sequencing in a study of blood T cell repertoires in COVID-19. The repertoire was sequenced with immunoSEQ multiplex PCR; TCRdb's copy has only in-frame clones and lacks some. The sample lists approximately 200,000 clones, roughly 80% occurring once. Recruitment covered 20 to 25 US areas and drew participants whose ages spanned roughly 18 to 100 years. In assigning cohorts, the study relied on participant-reported clinical history. Trimming removed 5 bases from V and 0 bases from J, with 12 bases in between. CDR1 SGHRS and CDR2 YFSETQ come from the germline V gene. The CDR3 is 15 residues long.

This TCR was sampled from a man aged 35 to 55 who had recovered from COVID-19. The chain has TRBV5-1 and TRBJ1-3; D gene uncertain. The sequenced sample was PBMCs or T cells enriched from blood (not recorded which). The CDR3 protein is CASSRVPLSGNTIYF. The CDR3 DNA reads as TGCGCCAGCAGTCGCGTACCCCTCTCTGGAAACACCATATATTTT.